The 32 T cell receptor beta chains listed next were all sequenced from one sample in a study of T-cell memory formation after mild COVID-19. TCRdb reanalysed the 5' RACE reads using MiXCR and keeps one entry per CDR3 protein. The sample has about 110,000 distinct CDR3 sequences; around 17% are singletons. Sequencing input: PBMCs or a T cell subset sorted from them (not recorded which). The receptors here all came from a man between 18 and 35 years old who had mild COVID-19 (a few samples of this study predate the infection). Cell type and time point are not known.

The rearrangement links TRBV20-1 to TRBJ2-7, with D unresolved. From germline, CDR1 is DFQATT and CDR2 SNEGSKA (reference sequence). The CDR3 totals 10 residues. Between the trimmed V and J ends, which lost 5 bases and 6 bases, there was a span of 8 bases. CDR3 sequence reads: CSAQKFEQYV. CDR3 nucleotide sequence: TGCAGTGCTCAGAAATTCGAGCAGTACGTC.

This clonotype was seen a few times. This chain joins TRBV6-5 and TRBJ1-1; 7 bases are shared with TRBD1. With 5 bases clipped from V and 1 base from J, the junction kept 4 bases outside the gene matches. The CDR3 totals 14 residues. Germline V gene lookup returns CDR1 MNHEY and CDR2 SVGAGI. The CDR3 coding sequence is TGTGCCAGCAGTACCAAGGGGGCGAACACTGAAGCTTTCTTT. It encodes CASSTKGANTEAFF.

The CDR3 spells CAIRMNGGYTF. The CDR3 DNA reads TGTGCCATCAGAATGAACGGTGGCTACACCTTC. The chain carries TRBV10-3 and TRBJ1-2; no clear D. In germline, CDR1 is ENHRY, CDR2 SYGVKD. V dropped 6 bases and J dropped 7 bases, with 9 bases sitting between them. The CDR3 loop spans 11 amino acids.

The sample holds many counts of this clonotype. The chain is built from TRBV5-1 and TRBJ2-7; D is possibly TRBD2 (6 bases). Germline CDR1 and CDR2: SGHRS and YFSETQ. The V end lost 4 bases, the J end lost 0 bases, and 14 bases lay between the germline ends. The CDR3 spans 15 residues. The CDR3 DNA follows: TGCGCCAGCAGCACCACCGGACTAAGCTCCTACGAGCAGTACTTC. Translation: CASSTTGLSSYEQYF.

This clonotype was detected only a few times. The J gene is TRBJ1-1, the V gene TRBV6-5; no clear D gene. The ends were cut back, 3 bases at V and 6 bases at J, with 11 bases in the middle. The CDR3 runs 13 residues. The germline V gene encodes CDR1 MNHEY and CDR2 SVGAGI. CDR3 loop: CASSYGLAAEAFF. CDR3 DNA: TGTGCCAGCAGTTATGGACTAGCTGCTGAAGCTTTCTTT.

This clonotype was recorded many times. CDR3 loop: CSASLRGASTDTQYF. As DNA, the CDR3 is TGCAGTGCTAGCTTACGGGGGGCTAGCACAGATACGCAGTATTTT. This chain uses TRBV20-1 with TRBJ2-3, with a possible D match to TRBD2 (7 bases). The CDR3 sequence is 15 residues long. V lost 3 bases, J lost 0 bases, and 13 bases lay in between. Germline V CDR1 and CDR2: DFQATT, SNEGSKA (reference sequence).

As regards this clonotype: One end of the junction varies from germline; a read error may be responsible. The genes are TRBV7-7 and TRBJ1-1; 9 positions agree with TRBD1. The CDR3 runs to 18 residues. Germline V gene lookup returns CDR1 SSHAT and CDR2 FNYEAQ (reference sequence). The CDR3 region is CASRWDREGSGMNTEAFF. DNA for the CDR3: TGTGCTAGCAGATGGGACAGGGAGGGGAGCGGGATGAACACTGAAGCTTTCTTT. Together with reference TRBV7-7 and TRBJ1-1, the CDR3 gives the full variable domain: GAGVSQSPRYKVTKRGQDVTLRCDPISSHATLYWYQQALGQGPEFLTYFNYEAQPDKSGLPSDRFSAERPEGSISTLTIQRTEQRDSAMYRCASRWDREGSGMNTEAFFGQGTRLTVV.

CDR3 amino acids: CASSFETSGGETQYF. The CDR3 DNA is TGCGCCAGCAGCTTCGAAACTAGCGGGGGTGAGACCCAGTACTTC. The chain is built from TRBV5-1 and TRBJ2-5; 11 bases are a match to TRBD2. V lost 2 bases and J lost 5; bases outside the gene matches: 5. The CDR3 contains 15 residues. The germline gives CDR1 SGHRS, CDR2 YFSETQ.

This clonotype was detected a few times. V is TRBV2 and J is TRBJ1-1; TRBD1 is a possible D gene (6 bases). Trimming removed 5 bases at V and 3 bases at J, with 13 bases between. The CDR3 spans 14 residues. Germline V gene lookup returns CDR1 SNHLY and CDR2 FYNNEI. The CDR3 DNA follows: TGTGCCAGCAGTTCCCACGAGGGGGACACTGAAGCTTTCTTT. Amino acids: CASSSHEGDTEAFF.

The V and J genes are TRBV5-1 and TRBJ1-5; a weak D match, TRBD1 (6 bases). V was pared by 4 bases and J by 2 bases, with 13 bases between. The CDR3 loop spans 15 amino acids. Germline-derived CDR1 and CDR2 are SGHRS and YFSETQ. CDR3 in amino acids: CASSHTGSGNQPQHF. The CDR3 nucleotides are TGCGCCAGCAGCCACACAGGGAGTGGCAATCAGCCCCAGCATTTT.

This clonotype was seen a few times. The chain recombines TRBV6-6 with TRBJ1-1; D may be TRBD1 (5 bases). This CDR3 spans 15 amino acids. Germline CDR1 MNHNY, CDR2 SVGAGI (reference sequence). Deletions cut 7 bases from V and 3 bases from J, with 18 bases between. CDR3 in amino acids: CASTTAGTGDTEAFF. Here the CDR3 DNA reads TGTGCCAGCACTACCGCCGGGACGGGGGACACTGAAGCTTTCTTT.

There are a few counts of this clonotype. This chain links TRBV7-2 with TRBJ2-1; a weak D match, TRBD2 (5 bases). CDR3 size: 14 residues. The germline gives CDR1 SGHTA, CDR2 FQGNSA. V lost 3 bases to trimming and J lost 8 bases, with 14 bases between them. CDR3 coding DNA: TGTGCCAGCAGCTTTACTCCCGGAGGTTATGAGCAGTTCTTC. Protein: CASSFTPGGYEQFF.

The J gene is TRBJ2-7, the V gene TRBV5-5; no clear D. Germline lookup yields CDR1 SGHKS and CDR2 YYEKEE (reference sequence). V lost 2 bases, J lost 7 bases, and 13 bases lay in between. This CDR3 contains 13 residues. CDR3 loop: CASSLGPGWEQYF. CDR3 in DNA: TGTGCCAGCAGCTTAGGACCAGGCTGGGAGCAGTACTTC. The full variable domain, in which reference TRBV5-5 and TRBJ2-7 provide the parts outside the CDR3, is DAGVTQSPTHLIKTRGQQVTLRCSPISGHKSVSWYQQVLGQGPQFIFQYYEKEERGRGNFPDRFSARQFPNYSSELNVNALLLGDSALYLCASSLGPGWEQYFGPGTRLTVT.

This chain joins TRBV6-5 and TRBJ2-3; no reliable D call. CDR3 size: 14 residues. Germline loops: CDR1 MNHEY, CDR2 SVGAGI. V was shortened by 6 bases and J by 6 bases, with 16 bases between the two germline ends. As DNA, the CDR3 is TGTGCCAGCAGCCCTACAGTGTTAGGGGATACGCAGTATTTT. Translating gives CASSPTVLGDTQYF.

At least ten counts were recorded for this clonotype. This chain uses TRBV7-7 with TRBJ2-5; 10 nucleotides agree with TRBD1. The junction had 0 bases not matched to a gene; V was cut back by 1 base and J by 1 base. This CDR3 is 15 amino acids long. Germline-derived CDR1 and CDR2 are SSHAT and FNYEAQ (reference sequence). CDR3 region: CASSLGTGGQETQYF. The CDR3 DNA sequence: TGTGCCAGCAGCTTAGGGACAGGGGGCCAAGAGACCCAGTACTTC.

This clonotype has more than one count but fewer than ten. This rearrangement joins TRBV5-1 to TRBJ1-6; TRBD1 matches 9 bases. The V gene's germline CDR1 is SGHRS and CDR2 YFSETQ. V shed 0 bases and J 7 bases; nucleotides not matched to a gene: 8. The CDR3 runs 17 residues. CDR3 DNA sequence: TGCGCCAGCAGCTTGGCACCCGCGACAGGGGGAAATTCACCCCTCCACTTT. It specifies CASSLAPATGGNSPLHF.

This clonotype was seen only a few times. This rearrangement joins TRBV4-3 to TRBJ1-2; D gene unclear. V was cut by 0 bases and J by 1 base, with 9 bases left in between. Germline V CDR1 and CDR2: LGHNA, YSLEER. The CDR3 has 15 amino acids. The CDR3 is CASSQDWTDNYGYTF. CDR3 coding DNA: TGCGCCAGCAGCCAAGACTGGACGGATAACTATGGCTACACCTTC.

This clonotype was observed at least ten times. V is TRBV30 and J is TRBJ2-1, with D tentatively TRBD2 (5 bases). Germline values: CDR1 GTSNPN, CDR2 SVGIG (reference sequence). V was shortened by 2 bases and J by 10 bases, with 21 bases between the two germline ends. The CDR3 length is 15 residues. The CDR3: CAWSHVDRQPGEQFF. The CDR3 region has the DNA TGTGCCTGGAGTCATGTGGACCGTCAACCGGGGGAGCAGTTCTTC.

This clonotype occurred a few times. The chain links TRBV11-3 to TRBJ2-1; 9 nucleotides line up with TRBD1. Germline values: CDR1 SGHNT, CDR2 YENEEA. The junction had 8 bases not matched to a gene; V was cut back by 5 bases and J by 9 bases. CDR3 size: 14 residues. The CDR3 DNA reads TGTGCCAGCAGCGGACAGGGGCGACGGGGTGAGCAGTTCTTC. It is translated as CASSGQGRRGEQFF.

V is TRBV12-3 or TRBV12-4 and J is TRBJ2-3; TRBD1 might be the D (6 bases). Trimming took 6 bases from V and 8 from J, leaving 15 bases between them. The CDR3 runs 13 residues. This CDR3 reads CASRPVGAGTQYF. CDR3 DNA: TGTGCCAGCAGGCCTGTGGGGGCCGGTACGCAGTATTTT.

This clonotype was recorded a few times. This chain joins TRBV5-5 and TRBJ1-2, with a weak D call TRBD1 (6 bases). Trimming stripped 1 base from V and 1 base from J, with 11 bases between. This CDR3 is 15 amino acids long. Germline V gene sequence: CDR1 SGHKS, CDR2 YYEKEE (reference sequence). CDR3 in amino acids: CASSLIGGFNYGYTF. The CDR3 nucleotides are TGTGCCAGCAGCTTGATAGGGGGATTTAACTATGGCTACACCTTC.

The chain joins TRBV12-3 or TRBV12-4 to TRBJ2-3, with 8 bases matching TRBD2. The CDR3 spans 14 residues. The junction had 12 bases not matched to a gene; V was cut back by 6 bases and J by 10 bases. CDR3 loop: CASSSGRGAEAQYF. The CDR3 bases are TGTGCCAGCAGCTCCGGGCGGGGGGCAGAGGCGCAGTATTTT.

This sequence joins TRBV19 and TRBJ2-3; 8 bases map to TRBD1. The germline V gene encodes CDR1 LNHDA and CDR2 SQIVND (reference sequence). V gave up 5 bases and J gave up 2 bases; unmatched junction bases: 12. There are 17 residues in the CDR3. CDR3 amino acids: CASSASGTGHLTDTQYF. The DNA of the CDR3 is TGTGCCAGTAGTGCCTCCGGGACAGGTCACCTCACAGATACGCAGTATTTT.

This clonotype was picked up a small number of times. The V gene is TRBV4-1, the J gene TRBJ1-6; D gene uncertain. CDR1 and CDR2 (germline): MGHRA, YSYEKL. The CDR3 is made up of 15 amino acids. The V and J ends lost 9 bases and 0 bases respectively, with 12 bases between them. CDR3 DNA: TGCGCCAGTACCGAAGGGAGCTCCTATAATTCACCCCTCCACTTT. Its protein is CASTEGSSYNSPLHF.

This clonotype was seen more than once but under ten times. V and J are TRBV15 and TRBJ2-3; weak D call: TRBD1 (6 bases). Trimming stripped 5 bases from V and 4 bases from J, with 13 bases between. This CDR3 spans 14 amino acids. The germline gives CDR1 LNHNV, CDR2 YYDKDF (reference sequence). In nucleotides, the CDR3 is TGTGCCACCAGCCGTGAGGGGGATTCAGATACGCAGTATTTT. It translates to CATSREGDSDTQYF.

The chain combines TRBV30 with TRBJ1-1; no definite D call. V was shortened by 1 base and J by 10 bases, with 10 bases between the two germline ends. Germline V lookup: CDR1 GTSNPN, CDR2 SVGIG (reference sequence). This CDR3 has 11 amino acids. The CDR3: CAWSGSRVAFF. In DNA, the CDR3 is TGTGCCTGGAGTGGGTCTCGGGTAGCTTTCTTT.

CDR3 region: CSVEVSGGDTQYF. The CDR3 DNA follows: TGCAGCGTTGAGGTTAGCGGGGGAGATACGCAGTATTTT. The chain joins TRBV29-1 to TRBJ2-3; 9 bases map to TRBD2. The CDR3 consists of 13 residues. Looked up from germline, CDR1 is SQVTM and CDR2 is ANQGSEA. Germline trimming cut 3 bases from V and 5 bases from J; bases unmatched to any gene: 3.

CDR3 amino acids: CASSLQGAPRNIQYF. In DNA form, the CDR3 reads TGCGCCAGCAGCTTGCAGGGGGCGCCTAGGAACATTCAGTACTTC. The chain employs TRBV5-1 and TRBJ2-4; 8 bases are shared with TRBD1. This CDR3 is built from 15 residues. V trimming: 1 base; J trimming: 7 bases; junction bases outside the gene matches: 7. In germline, CDR1 is SGHRS, CDR2 YFSETQ.

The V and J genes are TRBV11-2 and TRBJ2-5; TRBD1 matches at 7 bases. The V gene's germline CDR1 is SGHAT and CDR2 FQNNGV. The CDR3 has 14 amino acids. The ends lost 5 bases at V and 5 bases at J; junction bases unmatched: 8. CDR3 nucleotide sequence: TGTGCCAGCAGCGAAACCAGGGGGAGTGAGACCCAGTACTTC. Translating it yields CASSETRGSETQYF.

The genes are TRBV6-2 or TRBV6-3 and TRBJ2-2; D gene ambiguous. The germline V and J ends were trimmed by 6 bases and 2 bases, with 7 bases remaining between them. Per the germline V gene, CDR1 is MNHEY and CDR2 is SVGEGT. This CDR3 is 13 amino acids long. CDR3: CASRAQNTGELFF. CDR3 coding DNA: TGTGCCAGCAGAGCCCAAAACACCGGGGAGCTGTTTTTT.

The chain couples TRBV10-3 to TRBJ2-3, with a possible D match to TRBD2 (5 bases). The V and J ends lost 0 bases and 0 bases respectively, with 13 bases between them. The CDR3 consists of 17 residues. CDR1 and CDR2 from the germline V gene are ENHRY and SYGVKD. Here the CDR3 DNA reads TGTGCCATCAGTGAGTCTGCCAGCGGTCGGAGCACAGATACGCAGTATTTT. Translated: CAISESASGRSTDTQYF.

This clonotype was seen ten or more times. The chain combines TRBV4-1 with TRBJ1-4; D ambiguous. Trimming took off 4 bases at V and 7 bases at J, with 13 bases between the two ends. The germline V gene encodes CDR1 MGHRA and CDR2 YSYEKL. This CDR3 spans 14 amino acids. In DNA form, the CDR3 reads TGCGCCAGCAGCCCTTGGGAGCGGGGTGAAAAACTGTTTTTT. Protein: CASSPWERGEKLFF.